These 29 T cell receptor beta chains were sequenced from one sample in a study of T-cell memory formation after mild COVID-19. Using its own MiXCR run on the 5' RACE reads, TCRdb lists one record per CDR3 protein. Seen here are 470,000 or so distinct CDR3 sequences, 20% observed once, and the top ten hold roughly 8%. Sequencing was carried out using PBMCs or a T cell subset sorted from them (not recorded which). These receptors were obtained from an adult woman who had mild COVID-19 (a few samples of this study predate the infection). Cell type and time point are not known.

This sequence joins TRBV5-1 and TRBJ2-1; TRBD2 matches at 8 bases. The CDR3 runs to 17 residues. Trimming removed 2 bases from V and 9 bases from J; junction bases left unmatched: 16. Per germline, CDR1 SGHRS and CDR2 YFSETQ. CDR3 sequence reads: CASSLRGGTRAVSEQFF. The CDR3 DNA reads TGCGCCAGCAGCTTACGCGGGGGGACGAGAGCTGTTTCTGAGCAGTTCTTC.

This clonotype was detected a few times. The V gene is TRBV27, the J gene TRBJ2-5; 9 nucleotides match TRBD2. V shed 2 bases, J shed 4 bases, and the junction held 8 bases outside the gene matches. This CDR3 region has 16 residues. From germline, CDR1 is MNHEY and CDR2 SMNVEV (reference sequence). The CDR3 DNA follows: TGTGCCAGCAGTTTAAATGGCGGGGGGGCAGGAGAGACCCAGTACTTC. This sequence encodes CASSLNGGGAGETQYF.

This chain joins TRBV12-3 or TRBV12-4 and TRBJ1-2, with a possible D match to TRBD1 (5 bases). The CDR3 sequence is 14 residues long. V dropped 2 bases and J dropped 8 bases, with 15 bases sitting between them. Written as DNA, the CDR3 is TGTGCCAGCAGTTTAATCCTTCGGGGGTACGGCTACACCTTC. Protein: CASSLILRGYGYTF.

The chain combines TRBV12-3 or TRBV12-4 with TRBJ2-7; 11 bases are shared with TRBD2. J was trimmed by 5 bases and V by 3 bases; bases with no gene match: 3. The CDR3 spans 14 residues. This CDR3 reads CASSLTSGIHEQYF. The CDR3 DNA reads TGTGCCAGCAGTTTGACTAGCGGGATCCACGAGCAGTACTTC.

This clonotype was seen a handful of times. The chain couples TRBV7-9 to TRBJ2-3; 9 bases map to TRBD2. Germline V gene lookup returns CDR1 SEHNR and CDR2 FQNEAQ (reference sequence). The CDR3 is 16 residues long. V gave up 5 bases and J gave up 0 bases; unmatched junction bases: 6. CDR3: CASSPTAGGSTDTQYF. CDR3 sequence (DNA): TGTGCCAGCAGCCCTACAGCGGGGGGCAGCACAGATACGCAGTATTTT.

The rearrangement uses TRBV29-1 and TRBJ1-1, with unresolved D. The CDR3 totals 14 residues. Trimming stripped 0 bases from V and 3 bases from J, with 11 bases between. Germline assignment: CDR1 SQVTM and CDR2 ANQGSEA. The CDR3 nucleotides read TGCAGCGTTGAAGATCGGGGTAGAGACACTGAAGCTTTCTTT. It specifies CSVEDRGRDTEAFF.

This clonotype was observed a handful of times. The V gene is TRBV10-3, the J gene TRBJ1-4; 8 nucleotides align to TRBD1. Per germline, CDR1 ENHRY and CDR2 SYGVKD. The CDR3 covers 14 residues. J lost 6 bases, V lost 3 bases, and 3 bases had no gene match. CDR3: CAISEDRGYEKLFF. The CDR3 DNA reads TGTGCCATCAGTGAAGACAGGGGTTATGAAAAACTGTTTTTT.

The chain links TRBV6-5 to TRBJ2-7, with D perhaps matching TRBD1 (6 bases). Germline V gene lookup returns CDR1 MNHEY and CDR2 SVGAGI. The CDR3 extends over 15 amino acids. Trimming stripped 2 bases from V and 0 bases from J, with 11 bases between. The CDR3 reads CASSYRDTRSYEQYF. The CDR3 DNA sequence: TGTGCCAGCAGTTACCGGGACACCCGCTCCTACGAGCAGTACTTC.

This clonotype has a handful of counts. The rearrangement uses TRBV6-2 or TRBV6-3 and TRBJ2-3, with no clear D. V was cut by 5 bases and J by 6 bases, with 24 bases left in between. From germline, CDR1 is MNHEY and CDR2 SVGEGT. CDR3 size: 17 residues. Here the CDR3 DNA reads TGTGCCAGCAGTACAGCCGGAGCTCCCCCCCCAGCGGATACGCAGTATTTT. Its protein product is CASSTAGAPPPADTQYF.

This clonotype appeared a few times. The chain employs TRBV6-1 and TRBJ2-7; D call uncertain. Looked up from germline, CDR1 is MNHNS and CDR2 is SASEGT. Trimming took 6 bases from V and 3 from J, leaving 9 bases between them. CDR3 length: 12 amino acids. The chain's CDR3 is CASRPQGYEQYF. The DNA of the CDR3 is TGTGCCAGCAGGCCACAAGGCTACGAGCAGTACTTC.

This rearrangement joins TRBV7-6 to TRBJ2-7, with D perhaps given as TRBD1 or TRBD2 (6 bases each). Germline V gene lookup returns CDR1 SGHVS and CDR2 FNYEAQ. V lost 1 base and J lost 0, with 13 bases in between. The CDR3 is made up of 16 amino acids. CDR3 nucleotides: TGTGCCAGCAGCTTAGTCGGGGGCGGGGTCTCCTACGAGCAGTACTTC. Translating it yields CASSLVGGGVSYEQYF.

DNA of the CDR3: TGCGCCAGCAGCTTGGGCCCGGACTCCACAGATACGCAGTATTTT. Protein: CASSLGPDSTDTQYF. V usage is TRBV5-1 and J usage is TRBJ2-3; D possibly corresponds to TRBD2 (5 bases). Trimming took off 0 bases at V and 2 bases at J, with 10 bases between the two ends. CDR1 is SGHRS and CDR2 is YFSETQ in the germline V gene. The CDR3 is 15 residues long. The complete variable domain, with remaining parts taken from reference TRBV5-1 and TRBJ2-3, reads KAGVTQTPRYLIKTRGQQVTLSCSPISGHRSVSWYQQTPGQGLQFLFEYFSETQRNKGNFPGRFSGRQFSNSRSEMNVSTLELGDSALYLCASSLGPDSTDTQYFGPGTRLTVL.

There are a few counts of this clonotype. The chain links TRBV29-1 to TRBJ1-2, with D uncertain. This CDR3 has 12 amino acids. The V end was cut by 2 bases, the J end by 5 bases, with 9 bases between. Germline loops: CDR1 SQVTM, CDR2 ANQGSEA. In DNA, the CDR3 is TGCAGCGTTGAATTGAGACCTTATGGCTACACCTTC. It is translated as CSVELRPYGYTF.

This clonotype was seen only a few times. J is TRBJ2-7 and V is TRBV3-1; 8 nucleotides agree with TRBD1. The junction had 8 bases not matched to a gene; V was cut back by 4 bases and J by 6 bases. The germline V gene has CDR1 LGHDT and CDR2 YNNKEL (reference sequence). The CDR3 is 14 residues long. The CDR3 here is CASSLQGAPGEQYF. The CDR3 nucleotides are TGTGCCAGCAGCCTCCAGGGGGCCCCGGGCGAGCAGTACTTC.

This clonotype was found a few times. The CDR3 coding sequence is TGCGCCAGCAGCGAGGGACAGGGGGGTAACTACGAGCAGTACTTC. Amino acid sequence: CASSEGQGGNYEQYF. The rearrangement links TRBV4-3 to TRBJ2-7; 11 bases are a match to TRBD1. Germline V gene sequence: CDR1 LGHNA, CDR2 YSLEER. J was trimmed by 3 bases and V by 5 bases; bases with no gene match: 6. CDR3 length equals 15 residues.

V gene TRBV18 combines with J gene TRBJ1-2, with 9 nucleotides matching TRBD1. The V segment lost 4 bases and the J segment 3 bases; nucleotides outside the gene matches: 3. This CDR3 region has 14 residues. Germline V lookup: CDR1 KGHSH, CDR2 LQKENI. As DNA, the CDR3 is TGTGCCAGCTCACGGGACAGGGAAGACTATGGCTACACCTTC. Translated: CASSRDREDYGYTF.

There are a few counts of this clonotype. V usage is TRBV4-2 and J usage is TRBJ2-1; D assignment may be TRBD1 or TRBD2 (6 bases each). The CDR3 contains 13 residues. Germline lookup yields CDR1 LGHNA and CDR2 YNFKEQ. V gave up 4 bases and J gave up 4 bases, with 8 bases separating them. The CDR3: CASSRGGYNEQFF. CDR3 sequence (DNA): TGTGCCAGCAGCCGAGGGGGGTACAATGAGCAGTTCTTC.

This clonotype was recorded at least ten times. The CDR3 protein is CASSWTANNEQFF. The CDR3, as DNA: TGTGCCAGCAGCTGGACCGCCAACAATGAGCAGTTCTTC. The V and J genes are TRBV7-9 and TRBJ2-1; D uncertain. Between the trimmed V and J ends, which lost 4 bases and 5 bases, there was a span of 9 bases. This CDR3 spans 13 amino acids. Germline loops: CDR1 SEHNR, CDR2 FQNEAQ (reference sequence).

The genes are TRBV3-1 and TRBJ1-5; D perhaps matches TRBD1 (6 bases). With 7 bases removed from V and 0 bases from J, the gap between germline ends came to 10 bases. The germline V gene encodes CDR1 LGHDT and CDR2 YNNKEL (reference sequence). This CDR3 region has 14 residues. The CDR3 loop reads CASTQGTSNQPQHF. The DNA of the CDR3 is TGTGCCAGCACCCAGGGGACTAGCAATCAGCCCCAGCATTTT.

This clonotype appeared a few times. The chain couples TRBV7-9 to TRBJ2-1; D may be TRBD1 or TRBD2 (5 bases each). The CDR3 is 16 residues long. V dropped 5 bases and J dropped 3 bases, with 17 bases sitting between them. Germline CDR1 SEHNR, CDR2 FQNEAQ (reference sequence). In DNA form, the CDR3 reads TGTGCCAGCAGCACTTCTACCGGGACCAACTACAATGAGCAGTTCTTC. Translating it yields CASSTSTGTNYNEQFF.

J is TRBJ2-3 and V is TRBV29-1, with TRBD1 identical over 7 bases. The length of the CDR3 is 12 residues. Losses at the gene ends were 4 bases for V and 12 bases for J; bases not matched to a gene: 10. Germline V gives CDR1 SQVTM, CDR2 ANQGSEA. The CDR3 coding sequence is TGCAGCGTTGGAGGGACAGACGTCTTCCAGTATTTT. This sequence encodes CSVGGTDVFQYF.

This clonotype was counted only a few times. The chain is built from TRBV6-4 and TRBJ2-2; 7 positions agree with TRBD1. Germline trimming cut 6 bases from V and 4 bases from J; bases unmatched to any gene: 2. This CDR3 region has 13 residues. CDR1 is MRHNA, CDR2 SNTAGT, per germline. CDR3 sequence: CASSRDSTGELFF. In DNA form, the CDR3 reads TGTGCCAGCAGCCGGGACAGCACCGGGGAGCTGTTTTTT.

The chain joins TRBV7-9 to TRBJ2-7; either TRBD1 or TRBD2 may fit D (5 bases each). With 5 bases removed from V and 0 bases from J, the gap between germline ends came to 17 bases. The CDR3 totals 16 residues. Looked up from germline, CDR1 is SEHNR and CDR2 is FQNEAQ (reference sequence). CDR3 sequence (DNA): TGTGCCAGCAGCCCGGGACCCCGTTCGGGCTCCTACGAGCAGTACTTC. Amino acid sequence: CASSPGPRSGSYEQYF.

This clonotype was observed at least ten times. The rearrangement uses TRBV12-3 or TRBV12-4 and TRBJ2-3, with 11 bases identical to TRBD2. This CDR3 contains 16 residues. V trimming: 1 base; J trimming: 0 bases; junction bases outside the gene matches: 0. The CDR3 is CASSLGLAGSTDTQYF. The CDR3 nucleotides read TGTGCCAGCAGTTTAGGACTAGCGGGGAGCACAGATACGCAGTATTTT.

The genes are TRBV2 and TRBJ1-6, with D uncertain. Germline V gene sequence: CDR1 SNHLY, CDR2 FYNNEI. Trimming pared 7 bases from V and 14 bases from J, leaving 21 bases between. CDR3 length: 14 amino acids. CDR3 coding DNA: TGTGCCAGCAACGTGGAGTCAGGATTTTTTTCCCTCCACTTT. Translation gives CASNVESGFFSLHF.

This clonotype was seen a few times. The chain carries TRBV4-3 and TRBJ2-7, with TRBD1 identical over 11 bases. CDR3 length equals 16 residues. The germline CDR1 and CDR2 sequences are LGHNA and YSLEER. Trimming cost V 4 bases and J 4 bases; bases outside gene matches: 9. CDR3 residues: CASSPFAGTGGYEQYF. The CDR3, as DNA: TGCGCCAGCAGCCCCTTCGCAGGGACAGGGGGGTACGAGCAGTACTTC.

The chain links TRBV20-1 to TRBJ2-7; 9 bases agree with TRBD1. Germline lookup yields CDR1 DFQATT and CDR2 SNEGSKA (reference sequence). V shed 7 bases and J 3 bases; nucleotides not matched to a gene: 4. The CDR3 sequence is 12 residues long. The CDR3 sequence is CSGGDRDYEQYF. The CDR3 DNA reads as TGCAGTGGCGGGGACAGGGACTACGAGCAGTACTTC.

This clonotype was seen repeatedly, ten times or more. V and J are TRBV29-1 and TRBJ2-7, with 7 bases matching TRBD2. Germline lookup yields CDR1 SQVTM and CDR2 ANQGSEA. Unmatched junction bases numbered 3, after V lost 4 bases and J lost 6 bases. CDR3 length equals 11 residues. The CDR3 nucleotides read TGCAGCGTTGGGGGACTATCCGAGCAGTACTTC. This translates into CSVGGLSEQYF.

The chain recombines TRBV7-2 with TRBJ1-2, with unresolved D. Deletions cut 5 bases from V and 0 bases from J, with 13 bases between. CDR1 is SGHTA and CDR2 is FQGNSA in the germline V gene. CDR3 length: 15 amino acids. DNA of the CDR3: TGTGCCAGCAGCCGCAGTGTCGGGACTAACTATGGCTACACCTTC. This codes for CASSRSVGTNYGYTF. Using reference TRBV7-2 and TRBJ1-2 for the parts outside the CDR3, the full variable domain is GAGVSQSPSNKVTEKGKDVELRCDPISGHTALYWYRQSLGQGLEFLIYFQGNSAPDKSGLPSDRFSAERTGGSVSTLTIQRTQQEDSAVYLCASSRSVGTNYGYTFGSGTRLTVV.